A single sample gave rise to the 25 T cell receptor beta chains below, sequenced in a study of response to subunit inactivated influenza vaccine. TCRdb itself ran the RT-PCR reads through MiXCR, one entry per CDR3 protein. The sample gives roughly 670,000 distinct CDR3 sequences, 12% to 15% of which show up once; about 7.6% is in the top ten. The sequences come from PBMCs from blood, collected around two weeks before vaccination. The receptors derive from a man in his fifties or sixties who received an inactivated influenza vaccine.

The chain recombines TRBV10-3 with TRBJ2-3; 9 bases line up with TRBD1. The V gene end was trimmed by 6 bases and the J gene end by 0 bases; junction bases not matched to a gene: 1. This CDR3 spans 14 amino acids. Looked up from germline, CDR1 is ENHRY and CDR2 is SYGVKD. This CDR3 reads CAIRGTGSTDTQYF. The CDR3 DNA follows: TGTGCCATCAGGGGGACAGGGAGCACAGATACGCAGTATTTT.

This clonotype was counted between two and nine times. V is TRBV27 and J is TRBJ1-6; the match to TRBD1 covers 8 bases. The length of the CDR3 is 14 residues. Germline trimming cut 2 bases from V and 10 bases from J; bases unmatched to any gene: 4. Germline CDR1 is MNHEY and CDR2 is SMNVEV (reference sequence). Here the CDR3 DNA reads TGTGCCAGCAGTTTAAGGACAGGGATCTCACCCCTCCACTTT. Protein product: CASSLRTGISPLHF.

The chain uses TRBV6-5 and TRBJ2-5; 9 positions agree with TRBD2. Germline V gene sequence: CDR1 MNHEY, CDR2 SVGAGI. The J segment lost 5 bases and the V segment lost 2 bases, leaving 9 bases of the junction unmatched. This CDR3 spans 16 amino acids. CDR3 residues: CASSYGYLAGTETQYF. CDR3 in DNA: TGTGCCAGCAGTTACGGATACCTAGCGGGGACGGAGACCCAGTACTTC.

The chain couples TRBV15 to TRBJ2-1; D gene uncertain. This CDR3 is 13 amino acids long. Germline-derived CDR1 and CDR2 are LNHNV and YYDKDF (reference sequence). With 0 bases removed from V and 10 bases from J, the gap between germline ends came to 10 bases. CDR3 sequence (DNA): TGTGCCACCAGCAGAGATCGTGTGGGAGAGCAGTTCTTC. Translating gives CATSRDRVGEQFF.

This clonotype was observed a handful of times. The J gene is TRBJ2-1, the V gene TRBV4-3, with 7 bases aligning to TRBD2. J gave up 4 bases and V 2 bases, and 2 bases lay outside the gene matches. CDR3 length: 14 amino acids. Per germline, CDR1 LGHNA and CDR2 YSLEER. This CDR3 reads CASSQRTRYNEQFF. The DNA of the CDR3 is TGCGCCAGCAGCCAAAGGACTAGGTACAATGAGCAGTTCTTC.

This clonotype was seen more than once but under ten times. The chain is built from TRBV20-1 and TRBJ2-5, with no clear D. V lost 5 bases and J 5 bases, leaving 18 bases between the germline ends. The CDR3 contains 14 residues. CDR1 and CDR2 (germline): DFQATT, SNEGSKA (reference sequence). For the CDR3, the DNA is TGCAGTGCTGCCACCCTACCGAGCTCGGAGACCCAGTACTTC. Protein sequence: CSAATLPSSETQYF.

This rearrangement joins TRBV7-8 to TRBJ1-1; possibly TRBD1 for D (5 bases). V lost 2 bases and J 5 bases, leaving 15 bases between the germline ends. CDR3 length equals 15 residues. In germline, CDR1 is SGHVS, CDR2 FQNEAQ. For the CDR3, the DNA is TGTGCCAGCAGCTTAAAGAGCAGGGTAGGGACTGAAGCTTTCTTT. It encodes CASSLKSRVGTEAFF.

The chain uses TRBV6-2 or TRBV6-3 and TRBJ2-5, with TRBD2 matching over 8 bases. This CDR3 has 15 residues. The germline V gene encodes CDR1 MNHEY and CDR2 SVGEGT. The V gene end was trimmed by 2 bases and the J gene end by 1 base; junction bases not matched to a gene: 3. The CDR3: CASSYLRGAQETQYF. CDR3 bases: TGTGCCAGCAGTTACCTGCGGGGGGCCCAAGAGACCCAGTACTTC.

This clonotype has at least ten counts. V usage is TRBV5-1 and J usage is TRBJ2-7; TRBD2 agrees at 8 bases. The CDR3 covers 17 residues. The germline gives CDR1 SGHRS, CDR2 YFSETQ. After removal of 0 bases from V and 0 bases from J, the junction contained 8 bases not matched to a gene. Here the CDR3 DNA reads TGCGCCAGCAGCTTGGGAACTAGCGGAGCACTCTCCTACGAGCAGTACTTC. Amino acids: CASSLGTSGALSYEQYF.

The rearrangement links TRBV12-3 or TRBV12-4 to TRBJ1-1; TRBD1 might be the D (6 bases). V lost 1 base to trimming and J lost 5 bases, with 17 bases between them. This CDR3 spans 16 amino acids. CDR3 sequence: CASSLGEQGGMTEAFF. CDR3 nucleotides: TGTGCCAGCAGTTTAGGGGAACAGGGTGGTATGACTGAAGCTTTCTTT.

The chain combines TRBV4-3 with TRBJ2-1, with a possible D match to TRBD1 (5 bases). The CDR3 is made up of 16 amino acids. The germline V and J ends were trimmed by 1 base and 0 bases, with 10 bases remaining between them. In germline, CDR1 is LGHNA, CDR2 YSLEER. CDR3 DNA sequence: TGCGCCAGCAGCCAAGCGGTGACAGCCTCCTACAATGAGCAGTTCTTC. This codes for CASSQAVTASYNEQFF.

This clonotype was detected many times. The chain combines TRBV12-3 or TRBV12-4 with TRBJ1-3; D perhaps matches TRBD1 (5 bases). Trimming stripped 4 bases from V and 0 bases from J, with 13 bases between. The CDR3 runs to 16 residues. The CDR3 DNA reads as TGTGCCAGCAGTTCCGGGACGTCCATCTCTGGAAACACCATATATTTT. Its translation: CASSSGTSISGNTIYF.

This clonotype was observed a handful of times. J is TRBJ1-1 and V is TRBV6-1; D uncertain. Trimming took off 6 bases at V and 3 bases at J, with 14 bases between the two ends. CDR1 MNHNS and CDR2 SASEGT come from the germline V gene. The CDR3 has 14 amino acids. The CDR3: CASRKVGRYTEAFF. DNA of the CDR3: TGTGCCAGCAGAAAGGTCGGGCGGTACACTGAAGCTTTCTTT.

This clonotype was seen a few times. This chain links TRBV3-1 with TRBJ2-3; 16 positions match TRBD2. V was clipped by 6 bases and J by 4 bases; unmatched bases: 10. This CDR3 is built from 18 residues. Germline V gives CDR1 LGHDT, CDR2 YNNKEL (reference sequence). The CDR3 sequence is CASRHSRGTSGGADTQYF. The CDR3, as DNA: TGTGCCAGCAGACACTCCCGGGGGACTAGCGGGGGGGCAGATACGCAGTATTTT.

This clonotype has a handful of counts. J is TRBJ2-5 and V is TRBV7-9; 9 bases match TRBD1. Trimming cost V 5 bases and J 4 bases; bases outside gene matches: 5. This CDR3 region has 14 residues. CDR1 and CDR2 (germline): SEHNR, FQNEAQ (reference sequence). Here the CDR3 reads CASSLLTGGETQYF. The CDR3 region has the DNA TGTGCCAGCAGCCTACTGACAGGGGGAGAGACCCAGTACTTC.

This clonotype was seen many times. This sequence joins TRBV12-3 or TRBV12-4 and TRBJ1-3, with D perhaps TRBD1 (5 bases). V was pared by 1 base and J by 7 bases, with 5 bases between. The CDR3 length is 12 residues. The CDR3 here is CASSLEGNTIYF. The CDR3 DNA is TGTGCCAGCAGTTTAGAGGGGAACACCATATATTTT.

This clonotype was recorded a few times. The rearrangement uses TRBV11-2 and TRBJ2-3; 7 bases agree with TRBD1. The CDR3 runs 15 residues. Trimming removed 7 bases from V and 3 bases from J; junction bases left unmatched: 10. Germline loops: CDR1 SGHAT, CDR2 FQNNGV. CDR3 DNA: TGTGCCAGCACCGAAGGGGGCCGCAGAACAGATACGCAGTATTTT. This encodes CASTEGGRRTDTQYF. Full variable domain (missing parts from reference TRBV11-2 and TRBJ2-3): EAGVAQSPRYKIIEKRQSVAFWCNPISGHATLYWYQQILGQGPKLLIQFQNNGVVDDSQLPKDRFSAERLKGVDSTLKIQPAKLEDSAVYLCASTEGGRRTDTQYFGPGTRLTVL.

V and J are TRBV7-9 and TRBJ2-3; D remains ambiguous. The CDR3 loop spans 15 amino acids. From germline, CDR1 is SEHNR and CDR2 FQNEAQ (reference sequence). The V end was cut by 2 bases, the J end by 1 base, with 10 bases between. This CDR3 reads CASSLSRVGTDTQYF. Written as DNA, the CDR3 is TGTGCCAGCAGCTTATCGAGAGTTGGCACAGATACGCAGTATTTT.

This clonotype was seen many times. The J gene is TRBJ2-7, the V gene TRBV7-2; D unresolved. The CDR3 consists of 12 residues. Trimming left V 5 bases short and J 0 bases short, with 5 bases between. Germline lookup yields CDR1 SGHTA and CDR2 FQGNSA. In nucleotides, the CDR3 is TGTGCCAGCAGCCCGTTCTCCTACGAGCAGTACTTC. This codes for CASSPFSYEQYF. The full variable domain, completed using reference TRBV7-2 and TRBJ2-7, is GAGVSQSPSNKVTEKGKDVELRCDPISGHTALYWYRQSLGQGLEFLIYFQGNSAPDKSGLPSDRFSAERTGGSVSTLTIQRTQQEDSAVYLCASSPFSYEQYFGPGTRLTVT.

This clonotype was recorded many times. The chain couples TRBV7-2 to TRBJ2-2, with D unresolved. Trimming cost V 5 bases and J 2 bases, with 6 bases left between them. The CDR3 has 13 residues. Looked up from germline, CDR1 is SGHTA and CDR2 is FQGNSA. In DNA form, the CDR3 reads TGTGCCAGCAGCGACACAAACACCGGGGAGCTGTTTTTT. Protein product: CASSDTNTGELFF.

This clonotype has only a few counts. The chain is built from TRBV12-3 or TRBV12-4 and TRBJ1-5; a possible D gene is TRBD1 (5 bases). Trimming took 6 bases from V and 6 from J, leaving 15 bases between them. CDR3 length: 14 residues. CDR3 protein: CASSPGRGGQPQHF. The CDR3, as DNA: TGTGCCAGCAGCCCCGGGAGGGGTGGTCAGCCCCAGCATTTT.

This clonotype was counted only a few times. The chain recombines TRBV5-6 with TRBJ2-2, with D uncertain. This CDR3 region has 17 residues. Trimming stripped 1 base from V and 4 bases from J, with 17 bases between. Looked up from germline, CDR1 is SGHDT and CDR2 is YYEEEE. CDR3 region: CASSLFIDGRTTGELFF. The CDR3 coding sequence is TGTGCCAGCAGCTTGTTTATCGACGGCCGAACCACCGGGGAGCTGTTTTTT.

V is TRBV2 and J is TRBJ2-1, with 9 bases aligning to TRBD2. CDR3 size: 15 residues. Trimming removed 7 bases from V and 9 bases from J; junction bases left unmatched: 13. CDR1 and CDR2 (germline): SNHLY, FYNNEI. CDR3 residues: CASIERSGSFGEQFF. CDR3 DNA: TGTGCCAGCATCGAGCGTAGCGGGAGTTTTGGTGAGCAGTTCTTC.

This clonotype was recorded a few times. This chain uses TRBV2 with TRBJ2-7; the D is unclear. V was clipped by 3 bases and J by 6 bases, with 15 bases between them. This CDR3 is built from 14 residues. Germline assignment: CDR1 SNHLY and CDR2 FYNNEI. Written as DNA, the CDR3 is TGTGCCAGCAGTGATGAGGCAGGCATTTCCGAGCAGTACTTC. This sequence encodes CASSDEAGISEQYF.

This clonotype was detected only a few times. The CDR3 region has the DNA TGTGCCAGCAGCCAAGGGGGGGGGCAGGACTACAATGAGCAGTTCTTC. Translation: CASSQGGGQDYNEQFF. The genes are TRBV4-2 and TRBJ2-1, with TRBD2 as a possible D gene (7 bases). The CDR3 runs to 16 residues. Germline V gene data show CDR1 as LGHNA and CDR2 as YNFKEQ. The V end was cut by 1 base, the J end by 3 bases, with 13 bases between.